Included here is one T cell receptor (beta chain) sequence, with context. This specimen belongs to a study of shared clonotypes between healthy human individuals. V lost 2 bases to trimming and J lost 3 bases, with 2 bases between them. From germline, CDR1 is SEHNR and CDR2 FQNEAQ (reference sequence). The CDR3 length is 12 residues. CD45RO-negative CD8 cells positively selected for CCR7 made up the naive population, which excluded terminally differentiated effector memory CD45RA+ cells. Only in-frame clones appear in the TCRdb table, and some are missing; sequencing was by immunoSEQ multiplex PCR. The sample records almost 700,000 clones, under 95% being singletons.

The V and J genes are TRBV7-9 and TRBJ2-1; D not certain. The TCR sequence derives from a man younger than 45 in good health. The sequenced sample consisted of naive CD8+ T cells sorted from blood. The CDR3 bases are TGTGCCAGCAGCTTAAACTACAATGAGCAGTTCTTC. Translated: CASSLNYNEQFF.